The clone carrying this TCR beta chain occurred a few times. Trimming shortened V by 1 base and J by 4 bases, and 19 bases separated the two germline ends. Germline assignment: CDR1 ENHRY and CDR2 SYGVKD. The CDR3 has 17 residues. The sample is drawn from a study of identical twins. One entry per CDR3 protein results from TCRdb running MiXCR on the 5' RACE reads. The sample lists fewer than 350,000 distinct CDR3 sequences; about 8% were seen once. Separately, the same data were catalogued under a study of yellow fever vaccine responses in identical twins. This second study notes: After vaccination, twins' T cell response reportedly seemed partly convergent, partly personalized.

The chain is built from TRBV10-3 and TRBJ2-5; D tentatively fits TRBD1 or TRBD2 (6 bases each). The sequenced material came from memory (CD45RO+) T cells sorted from blood. The TCR originated in a woman aged 18-29 years in good health. The CDR3 loop reads CAISEWKGGAMSETQYF. In nucleotides, the CDR3 is TGTGCCATCAGTGAGTGGAAGGGGGGAGCGATGTCAGAGACCCAGTACTTC.